The present entry profiles one T cell receptor beta chain with its context. This CDR3 has 15 amino acids. Trimming removed 4 bases at V and 0 bases at J, with 11 bases between. An amount of RNA that ranged from roughly 0.45 to 1 ug was reverse transcribed with random hexamers. From the immunoSEQ multiplex PCR reads, TCRdb called clonotypes with MiXCR, one entry per CDR3 protein. This table holds about 250,000 distinct CDR3 sequences, roughly 95% found once. The T cells that were sequenced for TCR beta were CD8+ and CD4+ cells from blood. The source of the sample is a study of CD8 T cells in Susac syndrome.

This TCR came from a human donor with multiple sclerosis. Sequenced sample: CD4+ T cells from PBMCs. This rearrangement joins TRBV12-3 or TRBV12-4 to TRBJ2-3, with D perhaps TRBD2 (6 bases). The CDR3 region has the DNA TGTGCCAGCAGTTCCCGGGGGACTAGCACAGATACGCAGTATTTT. It encodes CASSSRGTSTDTQYF.